This T cell receptor (beta chain) was recovered during a study of human T cells and chemical hapten exposure. Regarding time point: patch test 3, about 24 weeks after DPC sensitization. Treatment here: therapeutic diphenylcyclopropenone sensitization with weekly scalp DPC. Donation of samples came from alopecia patients who were 18 to 70 years old and suitable for DPC. Ten or more counts support this clonotype. The library labeled individual cDNA molecules by adding unique molecular identifiers to them. TCRdb used MiXCR to reprocess the RACE reads, holding one entry per CDR3 protein. The sample lists some 79,000 distinct CDR3 sequences, 10% to 13% occurring once. V lost 0 bases, J lost 1 base, and 1 base stayed unmatched. Germline CDR1 KGHSH, CDR2 LQKENI. The CDR3 spans 15 residues.

The V gene is TRBV18, the J gene TRBJ2-7; 9 nucleotides agree with TRBD1. This specimen consisted of whole blood, obtained in connection with sensitization to the hapten diphenylcyclopropenone (DPC). The sequence came from a woman between 50 and 59 years old with alopecia areata. Some clones in this sample may be carry-over from other donors' samples. Here the CDR3 DNA reads TGTGCCAGCTCACCACCGGGACAGGGTTCCTACGAGCAGTACTTC. As protein: CASSPPGQGSYEQYF.